The 17 T cell receptor beta chains reported below all come from one sample, sequenced in a study of memory CD4+ T cells and cytomegalovirus serostatus. Single viable CD3+CD4+CD8-CD45RO+ cells were sorted as the memory CD4+ T cells. Method: immunoSEQ multiplex PCR; TCRdb's copy keeps in-frame clones and lacks some. The top ten hold approximately 0.44% of the sample, which has about 56,000 clones, 82% seen once. Material: memory CD4+ T cells from blood. All receptors come from an adult in good health and CMV-seronegative.

This chain links TRBV6-6 with TRBJ1-2; D gene unclear. This CDR3 spans 11 amino acids. Trimming shortened V by 0 bases and J by 7 bases, and 3 bases separated the two germline ends. The germline gives CDR1 MNHNY, CDR2 SVGAGI (reference sequence). The CDR3 sequence: CASSYSSGYTF. CDR3 nucleotides: TGTGCCAGCAGTTACTCGAGTGGCTACACCTTC.

The chain links TRBV15 to TRBJ2-5; TRBD2 matches 8 bases. V lost 3 bases, J lost 2 bases, and 5 bases stayed unmatched. The CDR3 is made up of 15 amino acids. The germline CDR1 and CDR2 sequences are LNHNV and YYDKDF (reference sequence). CDR3: CATSSARGGQETQYF. In DNA form, the CDR3 reads TGTGCCACCAGCAGCGCCCGGGGGGGTCAAGAGACCCAGTACTTC.

This clone was observed once. The J gene is TRBJ2-1, the V gene TRBV5-1; D remains ambiguous. The CDR3 totals 15 residues. CDR1 SGHRS and CDR2 YFSETQ come from the germline V gene. Deletions cut 0 bases from V and 6 bases from J, with 13 bases between. The CDR3 spells CASSLGAGAINEQFF. DNA of the CDR3: TGCGCCAGCAGCTTGGGGGCAGGAGCAATCAATGAGCAGTTCTTC.

The count of this clone is one. This chain joins TRBV4-2 and TRBJ2-1; the match to TRBD2 covers 9 bases. This CDR3 comprises 15 residues. With V trimmed by 4 bases and J by 0 bases, 1 base remained unmatched. Per germline, CDR1 LGHNA and CDR2 YNFKEQ. The DNA of the CDR3 is TGTGCCAGCAGCCTTAGCGGGGGCTCCTACAATGAGCAGTTCTTC. Translating it yields CASSLSGGSYNEQFF.

The chain couples TRBV4-3 to TRBJ2-6; D may be TRBD1 or TRBD2 (5 bases each). Deletions cut 0 bases from V and 3 bases from J, with 24 bases between. CDR1 and CDR2 (germline): LGHNA, YSLEER. The CDR3 length is 21 residues. CDR3 protein: CASSQDRARGRSSFGANVLTF. CDR3 bases: TGCGCCAGCAGCCAAGATAGGGCGAGGGGTCGGAGCAGTTTTGGGGCCAACGTCCTGACTTTC.

The J gene is TRBJ1-5, the V gene TRBV19, with TRBD1 matching 10 bases. The CDR3 is 16 residues long. J lost 0 bases, V lost 5 bases, and 4 bases had no gene match. Germline values: CDR1 LNHDA, CDR2 SQIVND (reference sequence). CDR3 nucleotide sequence: TGTGCCAGTAGTGGGGACAGGGGCCTTAGCAATCAGCCCCAGCATTTT. Amino acid sequence: CASSGDRGLSNQPQHF.

The CDR3, as DNA: TGTGCCAGCAACACTCCGCTAGCGGGGGGGCTCGAGACCCAGTACTTC. It specifies CASNTPLAGGLETQYF. V gene TRBV28 combines with J gene TRBJ2-5, with TRBD2 matching over 12 bases. CDR1 is MDHEN and CDR2 is SYDVKM in the germline V gene. The CDR3 totals 16 residues. With 7 bases clipped from V and 5 bases from J, the junction kept 11 bases outside the gene matches.

In its sample, this clone was seen a few times. The chain has TRBV7-9 and TRBJ2-7, with a tentative D call TRBD1 (6 bases). The CDR3 totals 15 residues. Germline V lookup: CDR1 SEHNR, CDR2 FQNEAQ (reference sequence). The V and J ends lost 3 bases and 4 bases respectively, with 16 bases between them. CDR3 residues: CASSLGRQEEYEQYF. The CDR3 bases are TGTGCCAGCAGCTTGGGGAGACAGGAGGAATACGAGCAGTACTTC.

The chain combines TRBV28 with TRBJ2-6, with D possibly TRBD1 on 5 matching bases. The CDR3 has 15 amino acids. Trimming removed 2 bases from V and 2 bases from J, with 7 bases in between. Germline CDR1 reads MDHEN; CDR2 reads SYDVKM. The CDR3 region has the DNA TGTGCCAGCAGTTTAGTAGGGGCTGGGGCCAACGTCCTGACTTTC. Translated: CASSLVGAGANVLTF.

The rearrangement uses TRBV30 and TRBJ2-6; perhaps TRBD2 as D (5 bases). Trimming left V 0 bases short and J 0 bases short, with 18 bases between. This CDR3 is 19 amino acids long. Germline CDR1 GTSNPN, CDR2 SVGIG (reference sequence). This CDR3 reads CAWSVGGTVFSSGANVLTF. The CDR3 region has the DNA TGTGCCTGGAGTGTAGGAGGAACCGTGTTCTCCTCTGGGGCCAACGTCCTGACTTTC.

This chain uses TRBV5-1 with TRBJ1-6; 7 bases map to TRBD1. There are 19 residues in the CDR3. Germline V CDR1 and CDR2: SGHRS, YFSETQ. The ends lost 1 base at V and 5 bases at J; junction bases unmatched: 15. CDR3 residues: CASSLRGRPQVAHNSPLHF. In DNA form, the CDR3 reads TGCGCCAGCAGCTTGAGGGGGCGACCCCAAGTCGCCCATAATTCACCCCTCCACTTT.

This chain connects TRBV19 to TRBJ1-5; D might be TRBD1 (5 bases). This CDR3 is 13 amino acids long. Germline V gene lookup returns CDR1 LNHDA and CDR2 SQIVND (reference sequence). V was cut by 11 bases and J by 2 bases, with 13 bases left in between. For the CDR3, the DNA is TGTGCCGCCTGTACGGGGGGCAATCAGCCCCAGCATTTT. This codes for CAACTGGNQPQHF.

The chain joins TRBV2 to TRBJ2-7, with D perhaps matching TRBD1 (5 bases). In germline, CDR1 is SNHLY, CDR2 FYNNEI. The CDR3 is 13 residues long. Trimming cost V 3 bases and J 6 bases, with 12 bases left between them. CDR3 in amino acids: CASSDGDRPEQYF. In DNA form, the CDR3 reads TGTGCCAGCAGTGACGGTGACAGACCCGAGCAGTACTTC.

This sequence joins TRBV28 and TRBJ2-1; D remains unclear. This CDR3 contains 14 residues. The V and J ends lost 3 bases and 0 bases respectively, with 6 bases between them. The germline CDR1 and CDR2 sequences are MDHEN and SYDVKM. CDR3: CASSFQSSYNEQFF. CDR3 coding DNA: TGTGCCAGCAGTTTCCAGAGCTCCTACAATGAGCAGTTCTTC.

This clone was seen once. The chain employs TRBV5-1 and TRBJ2-6; D gene ambiguous. This CDR3 is 16 amino acids long. Trimming shortened V by 0 bases and J by 0 bases, and 7 bases separated the two germline ends. Germline V gives CDR1 SGHRS, CDR2 YFSETQ. The CDR3 is CASSLGVSSGANVLTF. The CDR3 DNA follows: TGCGCCAGCAGCTTGGGTGTTAGCTCTGGGGCCAACGTCCTGACTTTC.

V usage is TRBV4-1 and J usage is TRBJ2-5, with TRBD2 identical over 15 bases. J gave up 1 base and V 1 base, and 4 bases lay outside the gene matches. The length of the CDR3 is 18 residues. The germline V gene encodes CDR1 MGHRA and CDR2 YSYEKL. The CDR3 loop is CASSQGTSGGVLQETQYF. CDR3 coding DNA: TGCGCCAGCAGCCAAGGGACTAGCGGGGGGGTTCTCCAAGAGACCCAGTACTTC.

V and J are TRBV4-1 and TRBJ1-5; TRBD1 agrees at 7 bases. Germline lookup yields CDR1 MGHRA and CDR2 YSYEKL. CDR3 length equals 16 residues. J lost 6 bases, V lost 4 bases, and 12 bases had no gene match. The CDR3 DNA is TGCGCCAGCAGCCTCTATTTCGGGCAGGGGGGTCAGCCCCAGCATTTT. This codes for CASSLYFGQGGQPQHF.